This T cell receptor (beta chain) derives from a study of blood T cell repertoires in COVID-19. Study-level information: COVID-19 samples collected from the United States, Italy and Spain covered acute and convalescent phases. T cells, B-cell-depleted T cells, or PBMCs provided the cDNA or gDNA that served as material.

Sequencing was performed with immunoSEQ multiplex PCR; in TCRdb, only in-frame clones are kept and a portion is missing. The sample yields about 100,000 clones, about 85% seen once. With 0 bases clipped from V and 3 bases from J, the junction kept 2 bases outside the gene matches. The CDR3 loop spans 15 amino acids. The germline CDR1 and CDR2 sequences are LGHDT and YNNKEL (reference sequence). This chain links TRBV3-1 (or the pseudogene TRBV3-2) with TRBJ1-1, with TRBD1 identical over 9 bases. The TCR comes from a human donor in a cohort sampled during active COVID-19. Sequenced: peripheral blood. CDR3 DNA: TGTGCCAGCAGCCAAGAGAGACAGGGGGACACTGAAGCTTTCTTT. Its protein product is CASSQERQGDTEAFF.